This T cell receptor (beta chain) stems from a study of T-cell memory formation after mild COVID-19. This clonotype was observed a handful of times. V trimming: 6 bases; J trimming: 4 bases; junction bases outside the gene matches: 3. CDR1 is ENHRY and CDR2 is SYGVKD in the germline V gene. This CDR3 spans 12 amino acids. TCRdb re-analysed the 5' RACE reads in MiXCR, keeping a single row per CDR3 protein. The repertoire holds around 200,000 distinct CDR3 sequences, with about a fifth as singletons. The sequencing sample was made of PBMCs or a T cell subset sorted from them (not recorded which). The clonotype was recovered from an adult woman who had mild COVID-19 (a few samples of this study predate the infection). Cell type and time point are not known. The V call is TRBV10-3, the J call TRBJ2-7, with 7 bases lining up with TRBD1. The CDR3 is CAISQTGYEQYF. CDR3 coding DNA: TGTGCCATCAGCCAGACAGGGTACGAGCAGTACTTC.